Described below is a single T cell receptor (beta chain) sequence and its context. Germline V gene sequence: CDR1 MDHEN, CDR2 SYDVKM. This CDR3 is 15 amino acids long. V lost 3 bases and J 4 bases, leaving 15 bases between the germline ends. Repertoires were generated with immunoSEQ multiplex PCR, while TCRdb's copy carries only in-frame clones and drops some. Of roughly 300,000 clones listed, 81% are singletons. The data were obtained in a study of blood T cell repertoires in COVID-19. The clonotype comes from a woman aged 60 to 75 with active or convalescent COVID-19. What was sequenced was peripheral blood. This sequence joins TRBV28 and TRBJ1-1; D remains unclear. CDR3 residues: CASSFGLEGITEAFF. CDR3 bases: TGTGCCAGCAGTTTCGGGCTGGAGGGCATCACTGAAGCTTTCTTT.